The text below deals with one T cell receptor beta chain. Per the study methods: How many nucleated cells were present was estimated from reference gene primer amplification. The table came from immunoSEQ multiplex PCR; TCRdb's copy has only in-frame clones and leaves some out. D and trimming were read from the DNA, whereas the V and J calls and clone size are those reported in that table. There are a few hundred thousand clones in the sample; approximately 79% occur only once, and 4.1% lies in the top ten. The germline gives CDR1 LGHDT, CDR2 YNNKEL (reference sequence). The CDR3 extends over 13 amino acids. V was cut by 1 base and J by 2 bases, with 4 bases left in between. The data were obtained in a study of blood T cell repertoires in COVID-19. Study at large: Samples of COVID-19 (acute and convalescent) were obtained from the United States, Italy and Spain. Sample material is recorded as cDNA or gDNA derived from T cells, B-cell-depleted T cells, or PBMCs.

The clonotype was recovered from a man aged 25-40 years with acute COVID-19. The chain employs TRBV3-1 (or the pseudogene TRBV3-2) and TRBJ2-3; D is unresolved. Sequencing input: PBMCs or T cells enriched from blood (not recorded which). The CDR3 DNA follows: TGTGCCAGCAGCCAAGCGGTCACAGATACGCAGTATTTT. Its translation: CASSQAVTDTQYF.